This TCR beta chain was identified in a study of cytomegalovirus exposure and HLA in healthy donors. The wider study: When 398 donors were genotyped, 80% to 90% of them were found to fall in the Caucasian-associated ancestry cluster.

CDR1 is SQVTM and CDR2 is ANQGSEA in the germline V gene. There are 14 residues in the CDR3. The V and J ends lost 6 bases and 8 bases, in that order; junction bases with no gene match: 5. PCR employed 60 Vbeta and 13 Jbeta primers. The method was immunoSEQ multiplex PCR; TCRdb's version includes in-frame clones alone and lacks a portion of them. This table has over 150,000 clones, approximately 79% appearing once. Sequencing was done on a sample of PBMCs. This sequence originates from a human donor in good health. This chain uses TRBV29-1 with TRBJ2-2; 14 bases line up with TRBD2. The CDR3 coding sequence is TGCAGCGTGACTAGCGGGGGGGCCTCAGGGGAGCTGTTTTTT. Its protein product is CSVTSGGASGELFF.